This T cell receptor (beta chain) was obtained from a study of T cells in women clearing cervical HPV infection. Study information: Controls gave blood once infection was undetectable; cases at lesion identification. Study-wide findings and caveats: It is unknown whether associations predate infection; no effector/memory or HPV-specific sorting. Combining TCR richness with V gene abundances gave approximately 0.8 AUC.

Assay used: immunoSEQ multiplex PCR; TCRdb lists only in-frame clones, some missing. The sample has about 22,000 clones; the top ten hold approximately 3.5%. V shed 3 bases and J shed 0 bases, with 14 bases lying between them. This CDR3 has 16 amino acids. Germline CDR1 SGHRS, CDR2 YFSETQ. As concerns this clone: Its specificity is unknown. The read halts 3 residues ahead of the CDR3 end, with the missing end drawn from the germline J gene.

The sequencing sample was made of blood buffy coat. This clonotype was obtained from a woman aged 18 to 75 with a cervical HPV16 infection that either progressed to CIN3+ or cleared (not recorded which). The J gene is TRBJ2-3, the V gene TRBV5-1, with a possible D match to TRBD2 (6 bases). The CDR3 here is CASSSGGGESTDTQYF. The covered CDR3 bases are TGCGCCAGCAGCTCCGGGGGTGGCGAAAGCACAGATACG.